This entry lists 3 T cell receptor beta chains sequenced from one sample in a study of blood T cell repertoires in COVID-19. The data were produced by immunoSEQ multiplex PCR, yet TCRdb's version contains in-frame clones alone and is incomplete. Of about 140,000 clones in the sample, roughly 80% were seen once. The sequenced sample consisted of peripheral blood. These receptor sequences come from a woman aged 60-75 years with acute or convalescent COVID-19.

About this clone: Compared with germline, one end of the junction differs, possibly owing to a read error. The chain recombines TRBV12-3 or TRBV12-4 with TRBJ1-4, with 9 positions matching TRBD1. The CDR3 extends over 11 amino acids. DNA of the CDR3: TGTGCCAGCAGCCCCGGGACAGGGATAGTTTTT. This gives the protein CASSPGTGIVF.

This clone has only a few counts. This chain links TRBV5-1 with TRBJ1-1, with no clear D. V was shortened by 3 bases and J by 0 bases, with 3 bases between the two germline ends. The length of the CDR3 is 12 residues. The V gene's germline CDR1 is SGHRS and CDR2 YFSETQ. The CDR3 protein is CASSSMNTEAFF. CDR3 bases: TGCGCCAGCAGCTCCATGAACACTGAAGCTTTCTTT.

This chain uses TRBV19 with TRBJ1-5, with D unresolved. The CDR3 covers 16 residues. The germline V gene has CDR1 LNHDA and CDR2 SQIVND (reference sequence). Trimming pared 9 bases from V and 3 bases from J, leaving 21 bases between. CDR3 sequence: CASSALRPDNNQPQHF. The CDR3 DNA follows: TGTGCCAGCTCAGCTCTCAGGCCAGACAACAATCAGCCCCAGCATTTT.